The present TCR beta chain was sequenced within a study of low-dose radiotherapy and immunotherapy resistance in tumors. This clonotype was counted at least ten times. Documented time point: before trial treatment. Primers used for first-strand cDNA, a TRAV- and TRBV-specific set, covered both alpha and beta chains. Both a constant-region primer and a V-primer adapter served to amplify TCRs across roughly 20 PCR cycles. MiXCR was run by TCRdb on the reads, yielding one entry per CDR3 protein. The sample carries tens of thousands of distinct CDR3 sequences, roughly a sixth recorded once. The receptor comes from a male donor with prostate cancer. The material was PBMCs, obtained before treatment.

CDR3 sequence reads: CASSVGSSYNSPLHF. The CDR3 DNA is TGCGCCAGCAGCGTCGGCAGCTCCTATAATTCACCCCTCCACTTT. V gene TRBV5-1 combines with J gene TRBJ1-6, with D unclear. With 4 bases removed from V and 0 bases from J, the gap between germline ends came to 8 bases. Germline CDR1 SGHRS, CDR2 YFSETQ. The CDR3 totals 15 residues.